The text below deals with one T cell receptor (beta chain). Using immunoSEQ multiplex PCR, the repertoire was profiled, and TCRdb retains in-frame clones only, with some absent. In the table there are 250,000 to 350,000 clones, about nine tenths of which are singletons. The data were taken from a study of blood T cell repertoires in COVID-19. Study background: Sources were T cells, B-cell-depleted T cells, or PBMCs; the material itself was cDNA or gDNA.

CDR1 and CDR2 from the germline V gene are MNHEY and SMNVEV (reference sequence). This CDR3 has 14 amino acids. Trimming removed 7 bases from V and 3 bases from J, with 13 bases in between. The chain links TRBV27 to TRBJ2-4; the D is unclear. Input material: PBMCs or T cells enriched from blood (not recorded which). The receptor was isolated from a man between 60 and 75 years old who had recovered from COVID-19. CDR3 sequence: CASNLPGGKNIQYF. The CDR3 DNA sequence: TGTGCCAGCAACCTCCCGGGTGGCAAAAACATTCAGTACTTC.